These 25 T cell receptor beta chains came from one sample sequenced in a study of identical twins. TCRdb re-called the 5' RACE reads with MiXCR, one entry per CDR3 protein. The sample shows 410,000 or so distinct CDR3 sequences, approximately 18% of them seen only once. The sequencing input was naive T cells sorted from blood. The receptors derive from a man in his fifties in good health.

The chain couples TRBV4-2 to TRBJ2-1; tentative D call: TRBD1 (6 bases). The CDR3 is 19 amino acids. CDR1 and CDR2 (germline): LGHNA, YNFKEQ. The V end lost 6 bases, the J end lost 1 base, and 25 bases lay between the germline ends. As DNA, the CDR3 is TGTGCCAGCAGTTATAGTCGACAGAAAAATCAGGGGTCCTACAATGAGCAGTTCTTC. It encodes CASSYSRQKNQGSYNEQFF.

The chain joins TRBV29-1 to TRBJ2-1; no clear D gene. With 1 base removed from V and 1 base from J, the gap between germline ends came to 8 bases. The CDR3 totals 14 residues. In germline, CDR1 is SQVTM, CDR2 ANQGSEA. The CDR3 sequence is CSVEGLTSYNEQFF. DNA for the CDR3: TGCAGCGTTGAAGGCCTGACTTCCTACAATGAGCAGTTCTTC.

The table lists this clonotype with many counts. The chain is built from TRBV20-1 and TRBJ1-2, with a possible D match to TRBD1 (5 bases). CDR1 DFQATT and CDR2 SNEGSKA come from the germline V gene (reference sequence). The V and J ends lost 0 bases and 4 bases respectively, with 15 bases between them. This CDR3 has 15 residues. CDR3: CSARDFKGPVYGYTF. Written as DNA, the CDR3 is TGCAGTGCTAGAGATTTCAAGGGGCCGGTCTATGGCTACACCTTC.

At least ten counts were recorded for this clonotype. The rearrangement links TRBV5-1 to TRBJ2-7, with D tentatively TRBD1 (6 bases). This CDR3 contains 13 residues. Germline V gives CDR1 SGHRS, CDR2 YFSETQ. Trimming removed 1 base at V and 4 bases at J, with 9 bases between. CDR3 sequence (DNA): TGCGCCAGCAGCTTGTTCAGGGGATACGAGCAGTACTTC. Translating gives CASSLFRGYEQYF. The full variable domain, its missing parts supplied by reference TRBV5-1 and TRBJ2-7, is KAGVTQTPRYLIKTRGQQVTLSCSPISGHRSVSWYQQTPGQGLQFLFEYFSETQRNKGNFPGRFSGRQFSNSRSEMNVSTLELGDSALYLCASSLFRGYEQYFGPGTRLTVT.

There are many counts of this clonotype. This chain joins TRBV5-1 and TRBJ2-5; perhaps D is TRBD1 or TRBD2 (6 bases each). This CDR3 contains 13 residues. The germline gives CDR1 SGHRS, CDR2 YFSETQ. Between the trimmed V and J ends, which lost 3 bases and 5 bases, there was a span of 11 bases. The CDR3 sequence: CASSSGAWETQYF. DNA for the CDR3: TGCGCCAGCAGCTCGGGGGCATGGGAGACCCAGTACTTC.

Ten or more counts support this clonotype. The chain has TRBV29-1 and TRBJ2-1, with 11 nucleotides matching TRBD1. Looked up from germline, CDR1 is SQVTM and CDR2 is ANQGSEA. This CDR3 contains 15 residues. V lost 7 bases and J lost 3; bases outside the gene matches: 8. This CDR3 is CSASAGTGGYNEQFF. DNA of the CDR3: TGCAGCGCATCCGCCGGGACAGGGGGCTACAATGAGCAGTTCTTC.

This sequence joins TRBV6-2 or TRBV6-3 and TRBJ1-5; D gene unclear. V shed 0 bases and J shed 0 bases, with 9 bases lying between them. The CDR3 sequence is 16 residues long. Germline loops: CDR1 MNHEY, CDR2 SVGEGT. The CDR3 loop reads CASSYSTPVSNQPQHF. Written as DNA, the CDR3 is TGTGCCAGCAGTTACTCGACGCCAGTTAGCAATCAGCCCCAGCATTTT.

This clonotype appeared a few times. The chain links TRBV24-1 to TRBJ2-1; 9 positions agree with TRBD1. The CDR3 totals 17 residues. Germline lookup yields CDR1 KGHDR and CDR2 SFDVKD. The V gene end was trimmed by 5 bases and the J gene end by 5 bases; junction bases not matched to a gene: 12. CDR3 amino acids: CATSGGKRDRVNNEQFF. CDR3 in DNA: TGTGCCACCAGTGGTGGGAAACGGGACAGGGTGAACAATGAGCAGTTCTTC.

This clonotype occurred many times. CDR3 in DNA: TGTGCCAGCAGTTCCAACGGGGGGGCTCACGAGCAGTACTTC. It translates to CASSSNGGAHEQYF. V and J are TRBV28 and TRBJ2-7; 8 bases agree with TRBD2. Germline trimming cut 4 bases from V and 5 bases from J; bases unmatched to any gene: 7. Germline lookup yields CDR1 MDHEN and CDR2 SYDVKM. There are 14 residues in the CDR3.

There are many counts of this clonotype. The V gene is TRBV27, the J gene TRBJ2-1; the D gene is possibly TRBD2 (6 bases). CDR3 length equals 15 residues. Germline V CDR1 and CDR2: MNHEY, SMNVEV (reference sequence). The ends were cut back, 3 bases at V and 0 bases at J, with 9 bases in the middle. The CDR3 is CASSFAGSSYNEQFF. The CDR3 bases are TGTGCCAGCAGTTTTGCGGGAAGCTCCTACAATGAGCAGTTCTTC.

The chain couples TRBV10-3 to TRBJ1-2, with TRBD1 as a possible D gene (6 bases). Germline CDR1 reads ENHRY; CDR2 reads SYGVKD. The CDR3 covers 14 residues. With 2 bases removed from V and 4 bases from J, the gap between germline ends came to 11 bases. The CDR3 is CAISEATGSYGYTF. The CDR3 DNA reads TGTGCCATCAGTGAGGCAACAGGGAGCTATGGCTACACCTTC.

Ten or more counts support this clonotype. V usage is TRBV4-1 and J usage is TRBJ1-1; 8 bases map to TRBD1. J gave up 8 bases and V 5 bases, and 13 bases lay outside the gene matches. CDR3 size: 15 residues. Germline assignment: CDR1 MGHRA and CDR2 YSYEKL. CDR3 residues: CASSVTQGALSEAFF. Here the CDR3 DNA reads TGCGCCAGCAGCGTGACTCAGGGGGCGCTTTCCGAAGCTTTCTTT.

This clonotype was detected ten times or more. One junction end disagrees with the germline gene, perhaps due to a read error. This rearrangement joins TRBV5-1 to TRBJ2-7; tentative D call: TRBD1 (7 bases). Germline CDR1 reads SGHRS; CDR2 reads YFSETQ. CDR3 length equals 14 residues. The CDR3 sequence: CASRLEEGAYEQYF. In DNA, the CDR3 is TGCGCCAGCAGATTGGAGGAGGGGGCTTACGAGCAGTACTTC.

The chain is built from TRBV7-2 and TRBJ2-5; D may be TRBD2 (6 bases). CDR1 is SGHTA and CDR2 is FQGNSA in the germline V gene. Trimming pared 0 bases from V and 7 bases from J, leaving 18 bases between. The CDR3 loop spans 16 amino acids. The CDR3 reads CASSLALAAQGGTQYF. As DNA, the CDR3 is TGTGCCAGCAGCTTAGCGTTAGCCGCTCAGGGAGGGACCCAGTACTTC.

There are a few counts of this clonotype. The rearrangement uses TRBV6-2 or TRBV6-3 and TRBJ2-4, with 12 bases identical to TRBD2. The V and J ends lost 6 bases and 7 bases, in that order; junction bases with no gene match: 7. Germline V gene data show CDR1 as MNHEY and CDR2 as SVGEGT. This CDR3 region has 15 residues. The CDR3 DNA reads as TGTGCCAGCAGCTACGCCGGGACTAGCGGGAACATTCAGTACTTC. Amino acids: CASSYAGTSGNIQYF.

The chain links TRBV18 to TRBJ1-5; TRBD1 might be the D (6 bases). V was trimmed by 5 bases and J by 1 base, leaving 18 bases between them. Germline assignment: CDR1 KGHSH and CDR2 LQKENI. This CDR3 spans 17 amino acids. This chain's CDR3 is CASSAAGTKGSNQPQHF. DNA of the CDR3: TGTGCCAGCTCAGCCGCCGGGACAAAAGGGAGCAATCAGCCCCAGCATTTT.

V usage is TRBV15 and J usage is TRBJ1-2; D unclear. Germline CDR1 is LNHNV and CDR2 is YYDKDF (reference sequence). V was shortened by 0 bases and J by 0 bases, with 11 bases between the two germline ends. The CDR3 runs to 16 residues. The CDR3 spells CATSRDLAPTNYGYTF. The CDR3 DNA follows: TGTGCCACCAGCAGAGATCTTGCCCCAACTAACTATGGCTACACCTTC.

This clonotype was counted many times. The CDR3 loop is CASSPPPGQGTEETQYF. The CDR3 DNA follows: TGTGCCAGCAGTCCCCCTCCGGGACAGGGGACGGAAGAGACCCAGTACTTC. The J gene is TRBJ2-5, the V gene TRBV12-3 or TRBV12-4, with TRBD1 matching over 10 bases. Trimming cost V 5 bases and J 3 bases; bases outside gene matches: 12. CDR3 length: 17 amino acids.

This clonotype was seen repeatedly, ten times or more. DNA of the CDR3: TGTGCCATCAGTGAGTCGGTCGTGCGGTACAATGAGCAGTTCTTC. This codes for CAISESVVRYNEQFF. The rearrangement links TRBV10-3 to TRBJ2-1; D unclear. Germline CDR1 reads ENHRY; CDR2 reads SYGVKD. The CDR3 is 15 amino acids. The V end lost 0 bases, the J end lost 4 bases, and 10 bases lay between the germline ends.

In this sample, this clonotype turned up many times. The CDR3 is CASSQGPGGMEKWDTQYF. CDR3 nucleotides: TGTGCCAGCAGCCAAGGTCCAGGGGGCATGGAGAAATGGGATACGCAGTATTTT. This sequence joins TRBV4-2 and TRBJ2-3; the match to TRBD1 covers 8 bases. Germline-derived CDR1 and CDR2 are LGHNA and YNFKEQ. This CDR3 is built from 18 residues. J lost 6 bases, V lost 1 base, and 15 bases had no gene match.

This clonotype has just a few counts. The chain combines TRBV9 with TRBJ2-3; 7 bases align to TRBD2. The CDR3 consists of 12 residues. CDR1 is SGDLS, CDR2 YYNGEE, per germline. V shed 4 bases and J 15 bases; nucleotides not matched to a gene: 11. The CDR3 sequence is CASSTSSGPPYF. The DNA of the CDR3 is TGTGCCAGCAGCACCTCTAGCGGCCCCCCATATTTT.

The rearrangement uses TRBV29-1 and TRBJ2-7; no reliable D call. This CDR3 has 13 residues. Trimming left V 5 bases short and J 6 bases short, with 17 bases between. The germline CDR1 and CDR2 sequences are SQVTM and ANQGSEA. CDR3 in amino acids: CSVTFYSYAEQYF. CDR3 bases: TGCAGCGTTACCTTCTACAGTTACGCCGAGCAGTACTTC.

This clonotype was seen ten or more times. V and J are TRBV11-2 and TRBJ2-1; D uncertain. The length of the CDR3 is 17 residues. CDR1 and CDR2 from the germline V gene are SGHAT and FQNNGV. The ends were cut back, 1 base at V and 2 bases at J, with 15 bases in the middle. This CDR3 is CASSLGYLEFTYNEQFF. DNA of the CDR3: TGTGCCAGCAGCTTAGGGTACCTCGAGTTCACCTACAATGAGCAGTTCTTC.

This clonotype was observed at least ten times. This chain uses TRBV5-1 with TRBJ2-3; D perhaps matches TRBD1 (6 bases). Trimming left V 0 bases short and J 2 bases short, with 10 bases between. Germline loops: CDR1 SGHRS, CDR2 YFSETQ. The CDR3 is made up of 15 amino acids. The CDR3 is CASSLGQGLTDTQYF. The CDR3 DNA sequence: TGCGCCAGCAGCTTGGGCCAGGGGCTCACAGATACGCAGTATTTT.

The CDR3 is CSANPDTDTQYF. For the CDR3, the DNA is TGCAGTGCTAACCCAGACACAGATACGCAGTATTTT. The chain is built from TRBV20-1 and TRBJ2-3; D is unresolved. The CDR3 covers 12 residues. Germline CDR1 DFQATT, CDR2 SNEGSKA (reference sequence). Trimming stripped 4 bases from V and 2 bases from J, with 7 bases between.